These T cell receptor beta chains were read from a single sample in a study of T cell responses to AZD1222 COVID-19 vaccine. Profiling relied on immunoSEQ multiplex PCR, and the TCRdb table lists in-frame clones only, not all of them. The sample lists about 120,000 clones, about 90% occurring once. The sample here was peripheral blood, taken on day 0 of AZD1222 vaccination. The source is an adult in good health. The CDR3 runs from the conserved cysteine through the conserved F or W. D genes are given only for firm matches. Clone size is not always given. Where it is, it says once, few, many or a class for expanded clones.

clone_size,j_call,d_call,v_call,cdr3_nt,cdr3_aa
.,TRBJ2-7,TRBD2,TRBV6-5,TGTGCCAGCAGTCCCCAAGCGGGGGGGCGAGGGGAGCAGTACTTC,CASSPQAGGRGEQYF
.,TRBJ1-2,.,TRBV7-9,TGTGCCAGCAGCTTAGGAGGGCGGGGTGGCTACACCTTC,CASSLGGRGGYTF
few,TRBJ1-5,.,TRBV19,TGTGCCAGTAGTATGTGGGCAGAGCCGAATCAGCCCCAGCATTTT,CASSMWAEPNQPQHF
.,TRBJ1-1,.,TRBV6-7,TGTGCCAGCAGTTACCCCACAGTTCATGCTGAAGCTTTCTTT,CASSYPTVHAEAFF
.,TRBJ1-4,TRBD1,TRBV5-5,TGTGCCAGCAGCGCACGACAGGGGGCTGGTAATGAAAAACTGTTTTTT,CASSARQGAGNEKLFF
.,TRBJ1-1,.,TRBV7-9,TGTGCCAGCTCCGGAAGGTTGAACACTGAAGCTTTCTTT,CASSGRLNTEAFF
.,TRBJ1-2,.,TRBV7-9,TGTGCCAGCAGCCCGCCCGAAGATGGCTACACCTTC,CASSPPEDGYTF
few,TRBJ1-2,.,TRBV27,TGTGCCAGCAGTTTAGCGGGGTCCTATGGCTACACCTTC,CASSLAGSYGYTF
.,TRBJ2-3,.,TRBV9,TGTGCCAGCAGCGCATACAAGGGGGTCCCTACGCAGTATTTT,CASSAYKGVPTQYF
.,TRBJ2-7,.,TRBV19,TGTGCCAGTAGTAGGCCAGGCCGCTACGAGCAGTACTTC,CASSRPGRYEQYF
.,TRBJ2-5,.,TRBV6-5,TGTGCCAGCAGTTACGAGGAGCGGGAGACCCAGTACTTC,CASSYEERETQYF
.,TRBJ2-7,.,TRBV12-3/TRBV12-4,TGTGCCAGCAGTTTGGGGGGTTTAATCGAGCAGTACTTC,CASSLGGLIEQYF
.,TRBJ1-1,.,TRBV7-9,TGTGCCAGCAGCTTAGAAGGGGGACCCACTGAAGCTTTCTTT,CASSLEGGPTEAFF
.,TRBJ2-3,.,TRBV2,TGTGCCAGCAGTATTGGTAGCGGAGATACGCAGTATTTT,CASSIGSGDTQYF
once,TRBJ2-3,.,TRBV18,TGTGCCAGCTCACCATCGGCGGATACGCAGTATTTT,CASSPSADTQYF
.,TRBJ1-3,.,TRBV7-9,TGTGCCAGCAGCTTTGGGCCTTCGCAGGGGCCCTCTGGAAACACCATATATTTT,CASSFGPSQGPSGNTIYF
.,TRBJ1-2,.,TRBV4-1,TGCGCCAGCAGCCAGGGACCAAGCAGGTATGGCTACACCTTC,CASSQGPSRYGYTF
few,TRBJ1-1,.,TRBV4-1,TGCGCCAGCAATTCCCTGAACACTGAAGCTTTCTTT,CASNSLNTEAFF
.,TRBJ2-2,.,TRBV30,TGTGCCTGGAACCCGGGACACACTTTAGCTAACACCGGGGAGCTGTTTTTT,CAWNPGHTLANTGELFF
.,TRBJ2-7,.,TRBV6-5,TGTGCCACCTCGACTAACTCCTACGAGCAGTACTTC,CATSTNSYEQYF
.,TRBJ1-2,TRBD1,TRBV5-1,TGCGCCAGCAGCCCGCTGGACAGGGGAGGTGGCTACACCTTC,CASSPLDRGGGYTF
.,TRBJ2-1,.,TRBV12-3/TRBV12-4,TGTGCCAGCAGTTTACAGGGATACAATGAGCAGTTCTTC,CASSLQGYNEQFF
.,TRBJ1-2,.,TRBV19,TGTGCCAGTAGTATAAGGGCAGACTATGGCTACACCTTC,CASSIRADYGYTF
.,TRBJ2-7,TRBD2,TRBV11-2,TGTGCCAGCAGCTTAGTAACGGGGGGGGCCATGTCCTACGAGCAGTACTTC,CASSLVTGGAMSYEQYF
.,TRBJ2-5,.,TRBV7-8,TGTGCCAGCAGCCCTCACTTAACACAAGAGACCCAGTACTTC,CASSPHLTQETQYF
.,TRBJ1-6,.,TRBV18,TGTGCCAGCTCTTACGTCCTGACCTTTAATTCACCCCTCCACTTT,CASSYVLTFNSPLHF
.,TRBJ2-5,.,TRBV11-3,TGTGCCAGCAGCTTAGATCAGAGGGGCAGAGTAGAGACCCAGTACTTC,CASSLDQRGRVETQYF
.,TRBJ2-3,TRBD2,TRBV7-3,TGTGCCAGCAGCTTAAGTGCGGGAGTCGCAGATACGCAGTATTTT,CASSLSAGVADTQYF
.,TRBJ1-3,.,TRBV19,TGTGCCAGTAGTATAGGGCTCGGAAACACCATATATTTT,CASSIGLGNTIYF
.,TRBJ2-7,.,TRBV6-2/TRBV6-3,TGTGCCAGCAGTCGGGGGAGCTCCTACGAGCAGTACTTC,CASSRGSSYEQYF
.,TRBJ2-7,.,TRBV19,TGTGCCAGTAGCCCGGGACCGGGCTACGAGCAGTACTTC,CASSPGPGYEQYF
.,TRBJ1-4,TRBD1,TRBV7-9,TGTGCCAGCAGCTTATTCGGACAGGAGAATGAAAAACTGTTTTTT,CASSLFGQENEKLFF
.,TRBJ1-2,TRBD1,TRBV6-1,TGTGCCAGCAGTGAGGACAGGGGCCTCTTTGGCTACACCTTC,CASSEDRGLFGYTF
.,TRBJ2-7,.,TRBV9,TGTGCCAGCAGCGTAGACAGTTCAAGCTCCTACGAGCAGTACTTC,CASSVDSSSSYEQYF
.,TRBJ2-7,.,TRBV9,TGTGCCAGCAGCGTAGGAGGGACGGACTACGAGCAGTACTTC,CASSVGGTDYEQYF
once,TRBJ2-1,.,TRBV3-1/TRBV3-2,TGTGCCAACAGCCAAGAACGGAGCTCCTACAATGAGCAGTTCTTC,CANSQERSSYNEQFF
few,TRBJ2-1,TRBD1,TRBV28,TGTGCCAGCAGTTCGACAGGGGGAGCCTACAATGAGCAGTTCTTC,CASSSTGGAYNEQFF
once,TRBJ2-7,TRBD2,TRBV7-2,TGTGCCAGCAGAGGGACTTTCGGCGGGGGGTACGAGCAGTACTTC,CASRGTFGGGYEQYF
.,TRBJ2-3,.,TRBV3-1/TRBV3-2,TGTGCCAGCAGCCACTTCACAGATACGCAGTATTTT,CASSHFTDTQYF
.,TRBJ2-6,.,TRBV10-3,TGTGCCATCAGTCGTCGGGTCGGTCAGGGAAACTCTGGGGCCAACGTCCTGACTTTC,CAISRRVGQGNSGANVLTF
once,TRBJ2-1,TRBD2,TRBV28,TGTGCCAGCAGTTCCCCCCCTAGCGGGGGTGCCTACAATGAGCAGTTCTTC,CASSSPPSGGAYNEQFF
.,TRBJ2-7,TRBD1,TRBV10-3,TGTGCCATCAGTGAGTCGGACAGGGACTACGAGCAGTACTTC,CAISESDRDYEQYF
.,TRBJ1-2,TRBD1,TRBV6-5,TGTGCCAGCAGTCCTATGACAGGGGACCTTGGCTACACCTTC,CASSPMTGDLGYTF
.,TRBJ1-3,.,TRBV6-5,TGTGCCAGCAAGAAATTTGGCTCTGGAAACACCATATATTTT,CASKKFGSGNTIYF
few,TRBJ1-2,.,TRBV28,TGTGCCAGCAGTCCCAGCGGCTTGATGGGGGCTCAAGGCTACACCTTC,CASSPSGLMGAQGYTF
.,TRBJ2-7,.,TRBV4-2,TGTGCCAGCAGCCAACAAGGGGGGGACAGGACCTACGAGCAGTACTTC,CASSQQGGDRTYEQYF
.,TRBJ1-5,.,TRBV30,TGTGCCTGGTGCAGGTTGCGGGGGGATAGCAATCAGCCCCAGCATTTT,CAWCRLRGDSNQPQHF
.,TRBJ2-7,TRBD1,TRBV18,TGTGCCAGCTCACCCCTAGACAGGGCGGATGAGCAGTACTTC,CASSPLDRADEQYF
once,TRBJ2-2,TRBD2,TRBV19,TGTGCCAGTAAAAATAGCGGGGCGAACACCGGGGAGCTGTTTTTT,CASKNSGANTGELFF
once,TRBJ1-6,.,TRBV9,TGTGCCAGCAGCGAGGACGGAAATAATTCACCCCTCCACTTT,CASSEDGNNSPLHF
.,TRBJ2-3,.,TRBV7-2,TGTGCCAGCAGCCCCCGATCGTACACAGATACGCAGTATTTT,CASSPRSYTDTQYF
.,TRBJ1-4,.,TRBV3-1/TRBV3-2,TGTGCCAGCAGCCAAGAAGGAGGGGCTTCTAGTGAAAAACTGTTTTTT,CASSQEGGASSEKLFF